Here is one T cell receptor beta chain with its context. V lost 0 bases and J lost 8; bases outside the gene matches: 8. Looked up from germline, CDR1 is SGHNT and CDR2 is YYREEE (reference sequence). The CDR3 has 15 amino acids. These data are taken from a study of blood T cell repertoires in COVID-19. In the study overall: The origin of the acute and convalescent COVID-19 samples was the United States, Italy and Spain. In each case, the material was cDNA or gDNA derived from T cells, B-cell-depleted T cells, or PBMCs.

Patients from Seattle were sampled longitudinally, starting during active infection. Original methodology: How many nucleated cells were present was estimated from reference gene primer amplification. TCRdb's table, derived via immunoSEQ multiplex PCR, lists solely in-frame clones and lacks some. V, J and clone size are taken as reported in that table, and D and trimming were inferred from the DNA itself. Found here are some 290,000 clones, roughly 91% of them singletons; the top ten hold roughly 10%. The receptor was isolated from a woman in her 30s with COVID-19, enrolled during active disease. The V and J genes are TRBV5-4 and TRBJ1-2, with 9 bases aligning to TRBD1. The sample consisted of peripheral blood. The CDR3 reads CASSLGGQGLRGYTF. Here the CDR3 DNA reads TGTGCCAGCAGCTTGGGGGGACAGGGTCTGAGGGGCTACACCTTC.